The 29 T cell receptor beta chains listed next were all sequenced from one sample in a study of T cell changes during pregnancy in multiple sclerosis. Some clones are missing from TCRdb's copy, which holds only in-frame ones; the method was immunoSEQ multiplex PCR. This table has 32,000 or so clones, 91% appearing once. Sequenced material: CD4+ T cells from peripheral blood mononuclear cells, taken in the third trimester of pregnancy. The receptor set was obtained from a female donor in good health, enrolled as a control in a pregnancy study.

J is TRBJ2-1 and V is TRBV7-2; TRBD2 matches at 9 bases. Trimming at V came to 6 bases and at J to 4 bases, leaving 10 bases not matched to a gene. The CDR3 runs to 16 residues. Germline V lookup: CDR1 SGHTA, CDR2 FQGNSA. The CDR3 protein is CASSPQGTSSYNEQFF. CDR3 DNA sequence: TGTGCCAGCAGTCCCCAGGGGACTAGCAGTTACAATGAGCAGTTCTTC.

V usage is TRBV7-7 and J usage is TRBJ2-3; D gene uncertain. V lost 1 base, J lost 2 bases, and 13 bases lay in between. The CDR3 runs 16 residues. Germline V CDR1 and CDR2: SSHAT, FNYEAQ (reference sequence). CDR3 sequence reads: CASSLGAGIFTDTQYF. DNA of the CDR3: TGTGCCAGCAGCTTAGGAGCAGGAATCTTCACAGATACGCAGTATTTT.

Worth noting for this clone: The sample carries other DNA sequences with the same CDR3. This chain links TRBV19 with TRBJ1-5, with 10 nucleotides matching TRBD1. The CDR3 contains 14 residues. Germline loops: CDR1 LNHDA, CDR2 SQIVND (reference sequence). Unmatched junction bases numbered 0, after V lost 5 bases and J lost 2 bases. The CDR3 region has the DNA TGTGCCAGTAGTGGGACAGGGGGCAATCAGCCCCAGCATTTT. Protein sequence: CASSGTGGNQPQHF. The full variable domain, in which reference TRBV19 and TRBJ1-5 provide the parts outside the CDR3, is DGGITQSPKYLFRKEGQNVTLSCEQNLNHDAMYWYRQDPGQGLRLIYYSQIVNDFQKGDIAEGYSVSREKKESFPLTVTSAQKNPTAFYLCASSGTGGNQPQHFGDGTRLSIL.

This rearrangement joins TRBV27 to TRBJ2-5; 8 bases match TRBD1. Per the germline V gene, CDR1 is MNHEY and CDR2 is SMNVEV (reference sequence). The CDR3 runs to 14 residues. The ends lost 4 bases at V and 4 bases at J; junction bases unmatched: 5. CDR3 sequence reads: CASSSTGGRETQYF. CDR3 coding DNA: TGTGCCAGCAGTTCAACAGGGGGGAGAGAGACCCAGTACTTC.

The gene calls are TRBV4-3 and TRBJ2-1; 11 bases are a match to TRBD2. Per the germline V gene, CDR1 is LGHNA and CDR2 is YSLEER. The CDR3 is made up of 15 amino acids. V dropped 6 bases and J dropped 2; count of bases not matched to a gene: 3. The CDR3 sequence: CASRRGLAAYNEQFF. The CDR3 DNA reads as TGCGCCAGCAGAAGGGGACTAGCGGCCTACAATGAGCAGTTCTTC.

This chain links TRBV2 with TRBJ1-6; 7 nucleotides match TRBD1. Germline loops: CDR1 SNHLY, CDR2 FYNNEI. The CDR3 is made up of 15 amino acids. The junction had 7 bases not matched to a gene; V was cut back by 2 bases and J by 9 bases. In DNA, the CDR3 is TGTGCCAGCAGTGAAACCGGGACAGAGACTTCACCCCTCCACTTT. Translating it yields CASSETGTETSPLHF.

J is TRBJ2-7 and V is TRBV7-6, with D possibly matching TRBD1 (5 bases). Between the trimmed V and J ends, which lost 4 bases and 6 bases, there was a span of 19 bases. The length of the CDR3 is 15 residues. The germline gives CDR1 SGHVS, CDR2 FNYEAQ. CDR3 coding DNA: TGTGCCAGCAGCTGGGAAGGGGCTAATTTAGGCGAGCAGTACTTC. As protein: CASSWEGANLGEQYF.

This chain connects TRBV6-1 to TRBJ2-5, with TRBD2 identical over 8 bases. J lost 9 bases, V lost 2 bases, and 11 bases had no gene match. CDR1 and CDR2 (germline): MNHNS, SASEGT. The CDR3 runs to 15 residues. Here the CDR3 reads CASSEPAGPGGAQYF. CDR3 DNA: TGTGCCAGCAGTGAACCCGCAGGCCCGGGAGGGGCCCAGTACTTC.

V usage is TRBV6-1 and J usage is TRBJ2-2, with D maybe TRBD1 (5 bases). This CDR3 is built from 12 residues. Trimming cost V 2 bases and J 13 bases, with 11 bases left between them. The V gene's germline CDR1 is MNHNS and CDR2 SASEGT. The CDR3 spells CASSELGQGLFF. CDR3 nucleotide sequence: TGTGCCAGCAGTGAACTGGGGCAGGGGCTGTTTTTT.

The V call is TRBV21-1, the J call TRBJ1-5; the DNA was not compared with TRBD1, the D call given in the table. TRBV21-1 is a recognized pseudogene. The CDR3 sequence is 18 residues long. Here the CDR3 reads CASSKEQTVEGSNQPQHF. As DNA, the CDR3 is TGTGCCAGCAGCAAAGAACAAACAGTGGAAGGAAGCAATCAGCCCCAGCATTTT.

The chain uses TRBV4-1 and TRBJ2-7; weak D call: TRBD1 (6 bases). The CDR3 has 12 amino acids. Germline assignment: CDR1 MGHRA and CDR2 YSYEKL. The germline V and J ends were trimmed by 1 base and 8 bases, with 9 bases remaining between them. The CDR3, as DNA: TGCGCCAGCAGCCAAGCAGGGGCTAAGCAGTACTTC. It is translated as CASSQAGAKQYF.

The chain recombines TRBV6-5 with TRBJ2-7, with 8 nucleotides matching TRBD1. This CDR3 is built from 12 residues. J lost 8 bases, V lost 6 bases, and 6 bases had no gene match. Looked up from germline, CDR1 is MNHEY and CDR2 is SVGAGI. The CDR3, as DNA: TGTGCCAGCAGCCCCGGACAGGGCCAGCAGTACTTC. Protein sequence: CASSPGQGQQYF.

In its sample, this clone was seen once. The J gene is TRBJ2-7, the V gene TRBV9; 7 nucleotides line up with TRBD2. CDR1 is SGDLS and CDR2 is YYNGEE in the germline V gene. The CDR3 runs to 14 residues. With 3 bases clipped from V and 4 bases from J, the junction kept 7 bases outside the gene matches. The CDR3 nucleotides read TGTGCCAGCAGCGGGACTAGGGGCTTTTACGAGCAGTACTTC. This encodes CASSGTRGFYEQYF.

This clone showed up just a few times. The chain links TRBV5-1 to TRBJ2-7; 8 nucleotides align to TRBD1. Germline trimming cut 4 bases from V and 5 bases from J; bases unmatched to any gene: 11. The CDR3 length is 15 residues. Looked up from germline, CDR1 is SGHRS and CDR2 is YFSETQ. Here the CDR3 reads CASSHGQGNVNEQYF. DNA of the CDR3: TGCGCCAGCAGCCACGGACAGGGTAATGTCAACGAGCAGTACTTC.

The chain employs TRBV6-5 and TRBJ2-7; 8 bases agree with TRBD1. V dropped 8 bases and J dropped 5; count of bases not matched to a gene: 14. This CDR3 has 15 residues. Germline values: CDR1 MNHEY, CDR2 SVGAGI. DNA of the CDR3: TGTGCCAGCCCTCCGGGGGCCAGGGGGCTCGACGAGCAGTACTTC. This codes for CASPPGARGLDEQYF.

J is TRBJ1-2 and V is TRBV28, with 9 bases aligning to TRBD1. This CDR3 spans 13 amino acids. The V segment lost 6 bases and the J segment 8 bases; nucleotides outside the gene matches: 7. Germline V gene data show CDR1 as MDHEN and CDR2 as SYDVKM. The CDR3 DNA reads TGTGCCAGCAGGACCGGGACAGGGACAGGCTACACCTTC. It encodes CASRTGTGTGYTF.

The gene calls are TRBV28 and TRBJ1-2; TRBD1 is a possible D gene (6 bases). The germline gives CDR1 MDHEN, CDR2 SYDVKM. This CDR3 contains 11 residues. The ends were cut back, 11 bases at V and 4 bases at J, with 11 bases in the middle. The CDR3 protein is CAAGVSYGYTF. The CDR3 DNA follows: TGTGCCGCAGGGGTGAGCTATGGCTACACCTTC.

CDR3 DNA sequence: TGTGCCAGCAGCTTAGGACTAGCGGGAGATTACTACGAGCAGTACTTC. Translating it yields CASSLGLAGDYYEQYF. The chain employs TRBV5-5 and TRBJ2-7, with 13 bases that match TRBD2. This CDR3 contains 16 residues. CDR1 is SGHKS and CDR2 is YYEKEE in the germline V gene (reference sequence). The junction had 5 bases not matched to a gene; V was cut back by 2 bases and J by 3 bases.

The rearrangement joins TRBV6-5 to TRBJ2-5, with D perhaps TRBD2 (5 bases). Trimming stripped 7 bases from V and 2 bases from J, with 17 bases between. The germline CDR1 and CDR2 sequences are MNHEY and SVGAGI. The CDR3 is 15 amino acids. In DNA, the CDR3 is TGTGCCAGCACGATTGAGGGCGCAATACAAGAGACCCAGTACTTC. Translated, it gives CASTIEGAIQETQYF.

The chain couples TRBV19 to TRBJ2-7, with D perhaps matching TRBD2 (6 bases). With 4 bases removed from V and 2 bases from J, the gap between germline ends came to 12 bases. Per the germline V gene, CDR1 is LNHDA and CDR2 is SQIVND (reference sequence). The CDR3 totals 14 residues. In nucleotides, the CDR3 is TGTGCCAGTAGTAAGGGTAGCGGACCCTACGAGCAGTACTTC. Protein: CASSKGSGPYEQYF.

The V and J genes are TRBV6-1 and TRBJ2-2; D possibly corresponds to TRBD2 (6 bases). Germline CDR1 is MNHNS and CDR2 is SASEGT. The CDR3 contains 13 residues. The germline V and J ends were trimmed by 4 bases and 7 bases, with 10 bases remaining between them. The DNA of the CDR3 is TGTGCCAGCAGTGTACGGCGGGACGGGGAGCTGTTTTTT. Protein: CASSVRRDGELFF.

J is TRBJ2-5 and V is TRBV30; 7 nucleotides align to TRBD1. This CDR3 region has 14 residues. V shed 3 bases, J shed 5 bases, and the junction held 9 bases outside the gene matches. Germline V gene lookup returns CDR1 GTSNPN and CDR2 SVGIG (reference sequence). CDR3 nucleotide sequence: TGTGCCTGGAGCGGGACAGTCAACGACGAGACCCAGTACTTC. It yields the protein CAWSGTVNDETQYF.

The chain has TRBV7-2 and TRBJ1-1, with D possibly being TRBD1 (6 bases). The V gene lost 6 bases and the J gene lost 10 bases, with 24 bases spanning the gap. The length of the CDR3 is 15 residues. Germline assignment: CDR1 SGHTA and CDR2 FQGNSA. The CDR3 protein is CASRSVGHRSGGAFF. CDR3 DNA sequence: TGTGCCAGCAGATCCGTGGGACACAGGTCCGGAGGAGCTTTCTTT.

The V gene is TRBV29-1, the J gene TRBJ2-1; maybe TRBD1 (5 bases). This CDR3 region has 13 residues. Germline CDR1 and CDR2: SQVTM and ANQGSEA. V lost 4 bases to trimming and J lost 8 bases, with 15 bases between them. The CDR3 DNA sequence: TGCAGCGTTGTGGGGCCTCGACCGGATGAGCAGTTCTTC. Translation gives CSVVGPRPDEQFF.

The chain carries TRBV9 and TRBJ2-1, with 12 bases that match TRBD2. Germline CDR1 SGDLS, CDR2 YYNGEE. This CDR3 spans 16 amino acids. V shed 3 bases, J shed 10 bases, and the junction held 11 bases outside the gene matches. CDR3 coding DNA: TGTGCCAGCAGCGCGATACTAGCGGGGGGAGATGAGGAGCAGTTCTTC. It encodes CASSAILAGGDEEQFF.

V is TRBV29-1 and J is TRBJ1-1, with 9 nucleotides matching TRBD1. This CDR3 has 12 amino acids. J lost 5 bases, V lost 3 bases, and 1 base had no gene match. Germline V lookup: CDR1 SQVTM, CDR2 ANQGSEA. CDR3 loop: CSVDGTGTEAFF. The CDR3 DNA is TGCAGCGTTGACGGGACAGGGACTGAAGCTTTCTTT.

This rearrangement joins TRBV6-6 to TRBJ1-2; 7 positions match TRBD1. The germline V gene encodes CDR1 MNHNY and CDR2 SVGAGI (reference sequence). CDR3 length: 15 residues. Trimming removed 2 bases from V and 6 bases from J; junction bases left unmatched: 9. The CDR3 DNA reads TGTGCCAGCAGTTACGACAGGGATATTACGAATGGCTACACCTTC. This gives the protein CASSYDRDITNGYTF.

The J gene is TRBJ1-2, the V gene TRBV19; TRBD1 matches at 9 bases. Germline loops: CDR1 LNHDA, CDR2 SQIVND (reference sequence). Trimming took 6 bases from V and 3 from J; bases not matched to a gene: 5. The CDR3 is 14 residues long. CDR3 sequence reads: CASRRDREHYGYTF. CDR3 nucleotide sequence: TGTGCCAGTAGACGGGACAGGGAGCACTATGGCTACACCTTC.

This clone was recorded a few times. The chain couples TRBV15 to TRBJ1-5, with 7 bases that match TRBD1. This CDR3 contains 19 residues. V lost 3 bases and J lost 0; bases outside the gene matches: 14. Germline CDR1 reads LNHNV; CDR2 reads YYDKDF (reference sequence). Here the CDR3 reads CATSRDRSLDYYSNQPQHF. CDR3 bases: TGTGCCACCAGCAGGGACAGGAGCTTGGACTACTATAGCAATCAGCCCCAGCATTTT. Full variable domain (rest looked up from reference TRBV15 and TRBJ1-5): DAMVIQNPRYQVTQFGKPVTLSCSQTLNHNVMYWYQQKSSQAPKLLFHYYDKDFNNEADTPDNFQSRRPNTSFCFLDIRSPGLGDTAMYLCATSRDRSLDYYSNQPQHFGDGTRLSIL.